The rows below give T cell receptor beta chains drawn from one sample of a study of blood T cell repertoires in COVID-19. Sequencing was performed with immunoSEQ multiplex PCR; in TCRdb, only in-frame clones are kept and a portion is missing. The sample lists under 250,000 clones; about 80% were seen once. The sequenced sample consisted of PBMCs or T cells enriched from blood (not recorded which). The receptors were gathered from a woman in her thirties or forties with acute COVID-19. Both conserved end residues are part of each CDR3. D genes are given only for firm matches. Size is stated for part of the rows, as once, few or many counts, or as a class when the clone is expanded.

TGTGCCAGCAGCTTATCAACAGGGGGCGCGTGGGGAAACACCATATATTTT | CASSLSTGGAWGNTIYF | TRBJ1-3 | TRBV7-9 | TRBD1 | 17 | -
TGTGCCAGTAGTCGGGCTAGCGGCGTCGACGAGCAGTACTTC | CASSRASGVDEQYF | TRBJ2-7 | TRBV19 | TRBD2 | 14 | few
TGTGCCAGCAGCTTGCTTCAGTCGGTAGACTTTGTGGGAAACACCATATATTTT | CASSLLQSVDFVGNTIYF | TRBJ1-3 | TRBV5-8 | - | 18 | -
TGTGCCAGCAGTCCGAGACAGGGGGCCTCCACTGAAGCTTTCTTT | CASSPRQGASTEAFF | TRBJ1-1 | TRBV27 | TRBD1 | 15 | -
TGTGCCAGCAGCACCGGGACTAGCGGGAGGGCAGATACGCAGTATTTT | CASSTGTSGRADTQYF | TRBJ2-3 | TRBV9 | TRBD2 | 16 | once
TGCAGTGCTTTAGACAGCCTTGGAGCTTTCTTT | CSALDSLGAFF | TRBJ1-1 | TRBV20-1 | - | 11 | -
TGTGCCACCAGTGACCCGGGGGGGCAGGGCACAGATACGCAGTATTTT | CATSDPGGQGTDTQYF | TRBJ2-3 | TRBV24-1 | TRBD2 | 16 | -
TGTGCCTCACACCGCTCTGGGGCCAACGTCCTGACTTTC | CASHRSGANVLTF | TRBJ2-6 | TRBV15 | - | 13 | once
TGTGCCAGCAGTACTAGCGCTTCCTACAATGAGCAGTTCTTC | CASSTSASYNEQFF | TRBJ2-1 | TRBV2 | TRBD2 | 14 | once
TGTGCCACCAGTGACCCAGGGGCTGATCAGCCCCAGCATTTT | CATSDPGADQPQHF | TRBJ1-5 | TRBV24-1 | - | 14 | once
TGTGCCGGCGGGAGGTCCCAAGAGACCCAGTACTTC | CAGGRSQETQYF | TRBJ2-5 | TRBV5-4 | TRBD2 | 12 | -
TGCGCCACAGGCCGCGGACTAGCGGGAGATCTATTGTCCTACGAGCAGTACTTC | CATGRGLAGDLLSYEQYF | TRBJ2-7 | TRBV4-1 | TRBD2 | 18 | once
TGTGCCTGGAGTGTAGGCGGGGGTGGAGAGACCCAGTACTTC | CAWSVGGGGETQYF | TRBJ2-5 | TRBV30 | TRBD2 | 14 | -
TGCGCCAGCCAGGGACTCACAGATACGCAGTATTTT | CASQGLTDTQYF | TRBJ2-3 | TRBV4-1 | - | 12 | -
TGTGCCAGCAGTTACTCGTACACCCAGAACACTGAAGCTTTCTTT | CASSYSYTQNTEAFF | TRBJ1-1 | TRBV6-5 | - | 15 | -
TGTGCCAGCAGCCTCCGACAACGGGGGGACTATGGCTACACCTTC | CASSLRQRGDYGYTF | TRBJ1-2 | TRBV16 | - | 15 | -
TGCGCCAGCAGCCAACTTTTAGCGGGAGGCGCCTACAATGAGCAGTTCTTC | CASSQLLAGGAYNEQFF | TRBJ2-1 | TRBV4-1 | TRBD2 | 17 | -
TGTGCCAGCAGCGTAGCCGGCGGGACCTCCGGGAGTGAGCAGTTCTTC | CASSVAGGTSGSEQFF | TRBJ2-1 | TRBV9 | - | 16 | -
TGCAGCGCGTTCCCGCCGGGGCGGGAGGGGGCTTTCTTT | CSAFPPGREGAFF | TRBJ1-1 | TRBV29-1 | - | 13 | -
TGTGCCAGTACCCGGACAGGGGGGAGCTCCTACAATGAGCAGTTCTTC | CASTRTGGSSYNEQFF | TRBJ2-1 | TRBV19 | TRBD1 | 16 | -
TGTGCCAGCAGCCCTTTAGGAGGGGGAAACACCATATATTTT | CASSPLGGGNTIYF | TRBJ1-3 | TRBV3-1/TRBV3-2 | - | 14 | -
TGTGCCAGTAGTTCCCCGTCGCGGGGTTCGACTAATGAAAAACTGTTTTTT | CASSSPSRGSTNEKLFF | TRBJ1-4 | TRBV19 | - | 17 | -
TGTGCCAGCAGCTCCCACAGGGGGTCCTATGGCTACACCTTC | CASSSHRGSYGYTF | TRBJ1-2 | TRBV11-2 | TRBD1 | 14 | -
TGTGCCAGTAGTACCCCCTCGCAAGAGACCCAGTACTTC | CASSTPSQETQYF | TRBJ2-5 | TRBV19 | - | 13 | -
TGTGCCAGTAGTATAGTACGGGGCGGGGGGGCAGCAGATACGCAGTATTTT | CASSIVRGGGAADTQYF | TRBJ2-3 | TRBV19 | TRBD2 | 17 | few
TGCAGCGTTGACATTGGGGGGGGCACTGAAGCTTTCTTT | CSVDIGGGTEAFF | TRBJ1-1 | TRBV29-1 | - | 13 | -
TGTGCCAGCAGCATTTCGGGAGTAGGTTACAATGAGCAGTTCTTC | CASSISGVGYNEQFF | TRBJ2-1 | TRBV9 | - | 15 | -
TGTGCCAGCAGCGTAGAACCAGGGTTAACGCAGTATTTT | CASSVEPGLTQYF | TRBJ2-3 | TRBV9 | - | 13 | -
TGTGCCAGTAGTAGAAGGACTAGCGGGGGGACTACTCAAGAGACCCAGTACTTC | CASSRRTSGGTTQETQYF | TRBJ2-5 | TRBV19 | TRBD2 | 18 | -
TGTGCCTGGAGTGTTGCGGGGGCAACTGAAGCTTTCTTT | CAWSVAGATEAFF | TRBJ1-1 | TRBV30 | - | 13 | -
TGTGCCAGCAGCCAAGGAGGCTGGTATGAGCAGTTCTTC | CASSQGGWYEQFF | TRBJ2-1 | TRBV3-1/TRBV3-2 | - | 13 | -
TGTGCCAGCAGTACGTACGGGACAAGCGTAAACAACCCTTACTTC | CASSTYGTSVNNPYF | TRBJ1-2 | TRBV28 | - | 15 | -
TGCGCCAGCAGCTTGGGCGGTGGACTAGCGGCCCAAGAGACCCAGTACTTC | CASSLGGGLAAQETQYF | TRBJ2-5 | TRBV5-1 | TRBD2 | 17 | few
TGCGCCAGCAGCCAAGTACTAGCGGGGGTGAAGAATGAGCAGTTCTTC | CASSQVLAGVKNEQFF | TRBJ2-1 | TRBV4-1 | TRBD2 | 16 | -
TGTGCCGCCGAGGGGGCAAGGGAGACCCAGTACTTC | CAAEGARETQYF | TRBJ2-5 | TRBV2 | TRBD1 | 12 | -
TGTGCCAGCAGCTTTTCACAGAATAACTATGGCTACACCTTC | CASSFSQNNYGYTF | TRBJ1-2 | TRBV7-9 | - | 14 | -
TGCGCCAGCAGCCCCCCAGGGGGCGCGGGCACTGAAGCTTTCTTT | CASSPPGGAGTEAFF | TRBJ1-1 | TRBV5-1 | TRBD1 | 15 | few
TGTGCCAGCAGCCCCTCCAACAGGGTTAAAGTGGGCTACACCTTC | CASSPSNRVKVGYTF | TRBJ1-2 | TRBV11-2 | - | 15 | few
TGTGCCATCAGTGAGTCTCAGGATTTGAACACTGAAGCTTTCTTT | CAISESQDLNTEAFF | TRBJ1-1 | TRBV10-3 | - | 15 | -
TGTGCCAGCAGCTTCGGGACTAGCAATGAGCAGTTCTTC | CASSFGTSNEQFF | TRBJ2-1 | TRBV7-3 | TRBD2 | 13 | -
TGCGCCAGCAGGCCCGGGACAGCTCCCAGGGGTGAAAAACTGTTTTTT | CASRPGTAPRGEKLFF | TRBJ1-4 | TRBV5-1 | TRBD1 | 16 | -
TGTGCCTGGCAGGAACTAGCTGGAGCTTACAATGAGCAGTTCTTC | CAWQELAGAYNEQFF | TRBJ2-1 | TRBV30 | - | 15 | -
TGTGCCAGCAGTCCCTGGCAGGGGAGAGGAGAGCAGTACTTC | CASSPWQGRGEQYF | TRBJ2-7 | TRBV27 | - | 14 | -
TGTGCCAGCAGTTTGGACAGGAACTATGGCTACACCTTC | CASSLDRNYGYTF | TRBJ1-2 | TRBV27 | TRBD1 | 13 | -
TGTGCCAGCAGTTTACGGGACAATCAGCCCCAGCATTTT | CASSLRDNQPQHF | TRBJ1-5 | TRBV27 | - | 13 | -
TGTGCCAGCAGCCTCACTAGCGGGGGAAAAGAGACCCAGTACTTC | CASSLTSGGKETQYF | TRBJ2-5 | TRBV3-1/TRBV3-2 | TRBD2 | 15 | -
TGTGCCAGCAGTCTACAGGCTAGCGGGTTGTTTGTCAATGAGCAGTTCTTC | CASSLQASGLFVNEQFF | TRBJ2-1 | TRBV9 | TRBD2 | 17 | -
TGCGCCAGCAGCCAAGATTTGAGAAGTACAGATACGCAGTATTTT | CASSQDLRSTDTQYF | TRBJ2-3 | TRBV4-1 | - | 15 | -